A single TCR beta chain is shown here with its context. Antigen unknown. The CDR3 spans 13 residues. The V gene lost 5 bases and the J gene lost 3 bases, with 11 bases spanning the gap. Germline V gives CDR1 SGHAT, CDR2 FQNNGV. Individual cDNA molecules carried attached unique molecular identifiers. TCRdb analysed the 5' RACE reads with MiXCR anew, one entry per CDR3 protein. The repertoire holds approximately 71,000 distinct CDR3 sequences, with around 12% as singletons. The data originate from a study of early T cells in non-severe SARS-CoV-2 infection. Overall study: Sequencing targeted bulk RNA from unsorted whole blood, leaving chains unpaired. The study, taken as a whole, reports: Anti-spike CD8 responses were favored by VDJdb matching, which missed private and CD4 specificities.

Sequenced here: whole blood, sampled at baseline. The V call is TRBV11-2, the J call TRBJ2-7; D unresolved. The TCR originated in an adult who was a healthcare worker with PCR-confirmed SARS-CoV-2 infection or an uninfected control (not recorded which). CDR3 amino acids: CASSQTRNYEQYF. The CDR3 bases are TGTGCCAGCAGCCAGACGAGGAACTACGAGCAGTACTTC.